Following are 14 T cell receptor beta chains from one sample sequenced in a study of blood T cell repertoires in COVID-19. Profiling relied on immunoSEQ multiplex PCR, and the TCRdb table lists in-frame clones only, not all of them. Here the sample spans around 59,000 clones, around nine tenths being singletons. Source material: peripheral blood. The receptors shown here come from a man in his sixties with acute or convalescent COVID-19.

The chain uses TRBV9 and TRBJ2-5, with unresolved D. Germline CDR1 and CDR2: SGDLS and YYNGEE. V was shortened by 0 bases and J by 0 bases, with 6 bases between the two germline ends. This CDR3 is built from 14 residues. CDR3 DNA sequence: TGTGCCAGCAGCGTAGGAGACAACCAAGAGACCCAGTACTTC. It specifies CASSVGDNQETQYF.

In DNA, the CDR3 is TGTGCCAGCAGGGGCAACCTCCCCGGGGAGCTGTTTTTT. It encodes CASRGNLPGELFF. V gene TRBV28 combines with J gene TRBJ2-2; D is uncertain. V was trimmed by 6 bases and J by 6 bases, leaving 11 bases between them. Germline lookup yields CDR1 MDHEN and CDR2 SYDVKM. CDR3 length equals 13 residues.

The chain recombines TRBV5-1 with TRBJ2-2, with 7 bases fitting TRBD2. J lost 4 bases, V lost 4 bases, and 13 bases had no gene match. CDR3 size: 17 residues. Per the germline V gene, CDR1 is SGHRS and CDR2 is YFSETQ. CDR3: CASSGGVSGRPTGELFF. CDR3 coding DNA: TGCGCCAGCAGCGGTGGCGTGTCCGGGAGGCCCACCGGGGAGCTGTTTTTT. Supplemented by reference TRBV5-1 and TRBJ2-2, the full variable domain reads KAGVTQTPRYLIKTRGQQVTLSCSPISGHRSVSWYQQTPGQGLQFLFEYFSETQRNKGNFPGRFSGRQFSNSRSEMNVSTLELGDSALYLCASSGGVSGRPTGELFFGEGSRLTVL.

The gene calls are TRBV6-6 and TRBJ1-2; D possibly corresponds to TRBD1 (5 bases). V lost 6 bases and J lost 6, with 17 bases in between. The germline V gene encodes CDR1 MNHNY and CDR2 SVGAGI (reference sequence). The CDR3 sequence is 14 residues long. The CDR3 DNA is TGTGCCAGCAGGTTCGGGGGGGAGACGCATGGCTACACCTTC. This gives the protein CASRFGGETHGYTF.

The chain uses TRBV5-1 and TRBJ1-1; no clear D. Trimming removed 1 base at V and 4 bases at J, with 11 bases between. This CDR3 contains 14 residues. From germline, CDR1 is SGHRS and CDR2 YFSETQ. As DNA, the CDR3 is TGCGCCAGCAGCTTGTCGGGGAAGGCCACTGAAGCTTTCTTT. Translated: CASSLSGKATEAFF.

CDR3 loop: CASSLTGGTEAFF. As DNA, the CDR3 is TGTGCCAGCAGTTTAACAGGGGGCACTGAAGCTTTCTTT. The V and J genes are TRBV28 and TRBJ1-1; 8 bases are shared with TRBD1. The CDR3 runs to 13 residues. Germline lookup yields CDR1 MDHEN and CDR2 SYDVKM. After removal of 2 bases from V and 4 bases from J, the junction contained 0 bases not matched to a gene.

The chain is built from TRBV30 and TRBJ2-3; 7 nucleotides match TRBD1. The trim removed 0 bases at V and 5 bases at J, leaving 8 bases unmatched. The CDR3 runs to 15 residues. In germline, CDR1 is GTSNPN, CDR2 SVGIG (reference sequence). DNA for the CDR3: TGTGCCTGGAGTGTACGGGCAGGGGGTATAGATACGCAGTATTTT. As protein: CAWSVRAGGIDTQYF.

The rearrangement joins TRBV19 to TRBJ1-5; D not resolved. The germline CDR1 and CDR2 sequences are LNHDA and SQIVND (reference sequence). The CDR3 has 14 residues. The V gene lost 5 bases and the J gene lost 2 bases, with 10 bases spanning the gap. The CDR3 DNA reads TGTGCCAGTAGTCAGTGGCGGGGCAATCAGCCCCAGCATTTT. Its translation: CASSQWRGNQPQHF.

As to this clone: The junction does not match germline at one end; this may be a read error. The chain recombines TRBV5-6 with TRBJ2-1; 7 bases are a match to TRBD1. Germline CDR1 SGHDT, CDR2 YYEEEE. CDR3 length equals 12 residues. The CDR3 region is CASEPSGRGKIF. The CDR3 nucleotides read TGTGCCAGTGAGCCTTCGGGCAGGGGGAAAATCTTC.

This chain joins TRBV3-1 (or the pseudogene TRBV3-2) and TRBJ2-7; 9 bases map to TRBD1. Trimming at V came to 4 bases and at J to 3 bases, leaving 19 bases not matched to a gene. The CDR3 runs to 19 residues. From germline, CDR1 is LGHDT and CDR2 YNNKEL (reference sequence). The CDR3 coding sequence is TGTGCCAGCAGCCGACGGGACAGGGATACACCCCTCGGGGTCTACGAGCAGTACTTC. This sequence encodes CASSRRDRDTPLGVYEQYF.

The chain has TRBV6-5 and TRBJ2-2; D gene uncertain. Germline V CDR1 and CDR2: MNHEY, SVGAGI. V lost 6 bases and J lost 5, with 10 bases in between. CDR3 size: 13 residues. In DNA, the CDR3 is TGTGCCAGCAGCCTCCCCGGGACCGGGGAGCTGTTTTTT. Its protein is CASSLPGTGELFF.

The DNA for the CDR3 is TGTGCCAGCAGTGGTGGGTTAGGGGCCCTCGAGCAGTACTTC. This codes for CASSGGLGALEQYF. The rearrangement links TRBV2 to TRBJ2-7; weak D call: TRBD1 (5 bases). This CDR3 comprises 14 residues. The ends were cut back, 4 bases at V and 6 bases at J, with 16 bases in the middle. The germline CDR1 and CDR2 sequences are SNHLY and FYNNEI.

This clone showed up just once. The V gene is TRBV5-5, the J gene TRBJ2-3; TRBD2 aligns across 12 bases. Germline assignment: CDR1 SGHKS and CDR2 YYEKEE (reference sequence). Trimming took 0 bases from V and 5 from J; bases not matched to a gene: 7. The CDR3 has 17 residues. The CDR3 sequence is CASSLVLAGGGGDTQYF. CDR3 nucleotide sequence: TGTGCCAGCAGCTTGGTCCTAGCGGGAGGGGGGGGAGATACGCAGTATTTT.

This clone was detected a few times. CDR3 amino acids: CASSLSYSTAGLRGYGYTF. The CDR3 DNA follows: TGTGCCAGCAGCCTATCCTATTCTACCGCGGGGTTACGGGGCTATGGCTACACCTTC. The J gene is TRBJ1-2, the V gene TRBV14; D is unresolved. The CDR3 consists of 19 residues. Germline CDR1 reads SGHDN; CDR2 reads FVKESK. Deletions cut 4 bases from V and 4 bases from J, with 28 bases between.